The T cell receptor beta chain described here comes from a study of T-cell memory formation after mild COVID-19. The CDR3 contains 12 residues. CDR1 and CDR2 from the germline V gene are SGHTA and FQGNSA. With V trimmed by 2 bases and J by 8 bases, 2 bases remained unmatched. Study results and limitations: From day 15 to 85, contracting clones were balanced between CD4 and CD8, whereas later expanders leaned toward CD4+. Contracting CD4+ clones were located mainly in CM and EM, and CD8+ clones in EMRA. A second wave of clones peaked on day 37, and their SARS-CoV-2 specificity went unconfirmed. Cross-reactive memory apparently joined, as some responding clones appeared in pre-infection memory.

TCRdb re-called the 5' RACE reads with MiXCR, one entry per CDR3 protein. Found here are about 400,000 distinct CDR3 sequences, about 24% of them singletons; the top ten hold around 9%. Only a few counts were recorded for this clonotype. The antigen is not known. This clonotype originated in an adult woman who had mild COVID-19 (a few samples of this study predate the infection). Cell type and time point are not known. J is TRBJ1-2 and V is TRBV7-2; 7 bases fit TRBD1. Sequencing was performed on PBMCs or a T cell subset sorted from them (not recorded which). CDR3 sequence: CASSLRQGGYTF. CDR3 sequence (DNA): TGTGCCAGCAGCTTACGACAGGGAGGCTACACCTTC.